These T cell receptor beta chains were read from a single sample in a study of blood T cell repertoires in COVID-19. Here immunoSEQ multiplex PCR was the method, and the copy in TCRdb shows in-frame clones only, minus some. The sample has 150,000 to 170,000 clones; roughly four fifths are singletons. The sequencing input was peripheral blood. These receptors originate from a woman over 75 with acute or convalescent COVID-19. CDR3s include the opening cysteine and the closing phenylalanine or tryptophan. The order of the fields is CDR3 DNA, CDR3 protein, V gene, D gene, clone size, J gene. D genes are given only for firm matches. The size of a clone is reported for some rows only, either as once, few or many, or as a class for expanded clones.

TGTGCCAGCAGCTATGGACTAGCGGCGGAGACCCAGTACTTC,CASSYGLAAETQYF,TRBV7-9,TRBD2,-,TRBJ2-5
TGTGCCAGCAGTTACGACTCGATGCGAGCCATCCACTTT,CASSYDSMRAIHF,TRBV6-2/TRBV6-3,-,-,TRBJ1-6
TGCGCCAGCAGCGCTCGGACAGGGAATAATGAAAAACTGTTTTTT,CASSARTGNNEKLFF,TRBV10-1,TRBD1,-,TRBJ1-4
TGTGCCAGCAGCTTGGAAAGTTCCCTCAGTGGTGAAGCTTTCTTT,CASSLESSLSGEAFF,TRBV5-5,-,-,TRBJ1-1
TGTGCCAGCAGTTACTTCGGACAGGGATTTTCTAACTATGGCTACACCTTC,CASSYFGQGFSNYGYTF,TRBV6-2/TRBV6-3,TRBD1,-,TRBJ1-2
TGTGCCAGCAGCCGCCACCTAGAGCAGTTCTTC,CASSRHLEQFF,TRBV14,-,-,TRBJ2-1
TGTGCCAGCAGCTTAGGAGTTTCCGGGGCCAACGTCCTGACTTTC,CASSLGVSGANVLTF,TRBV7-3,-,-,TRBJ2-6
TGCGCCAGCAGCTTGGCCACCGGGGTCTCCTACGAGCAGTACTTC,CASSLATGVSYEQYF,TRBV5-1,-,-,TRBJ2-7
TGTGCCAGCAGTGATGGTGGGGGACAGGGGTTGGACGAGCAGTACTTC,CASSDGGGQGLDEQYF,TRBV25-1,TRBD1,-,TRBJ2-7
TGTGCCAGCAGCCCCAGTCAGGACTATAATTCACCCCTCCACTTT,CASSPSQDYNSPLHF,TRBV7-9,-,-,TRBJ1-6
TGTGCCAGCAGCTCCATGTCGGGAGGTCAGGGCCCCTATGGCTACACCTTC,CASSSMSGGQGPYGYTF,TRBV7-3,-,-,TRBJ1-2
TGCGCCAGCAGCTCTTTAGCGGGGGGCTACAATGAGCAGTTCTTC,CASSSLAGGYNEQFF,TRBV5-1,TRBD2,-,TRBJ2-1
TGTGCCAGCAGAAGGACAGGAGACAATGAGCAGTTCTTC,CASRRTGDNEQFF,TRBV7-9,TRBD1,-,TRBJ2-1
TGTGCCAGTTCCCATGGGTCCGGGTCTCCCGAGCAGTACTTC,CASSHGSGSPEQYF,TRBV19,-,once,TRBJ2-7
TGTGCCATCAGTGAGTCGCGGGGGGACGTAGAGACCCAGTACTTC,CAISESRGDVETQYF,TRBV10-3,TRBD2,-,TRBJ2-5
TGTGCCAGCAGCCCTAGCCGCGAGACCCAGTACTTC,CASSPSRETQYF,TRBV11-2,-,few,TRBJ2-5
TGTGCCAGCAGCCCCTGGGGCACCCGGACCAATAATTCACCCCTCCACTTT,CASSPWGTRTNNSPLHF,TRBV11-2,-,-,TRBJ1-6
TGTGCCAGCAGCTTCGACAGGGTTGAGCAGTTCTTC,CASSFDRVEQFF,TRBV9,TRBD1,-,TRBJ2-1
TGCGCCAGCAGCTTGGAACCCAGGGACTCTGGAAACACCATATATTTT,CASSLEPRDSGNTIYF,TRBV5-1,-,-,TRBJ1-3
TGTGCCAGCCAGAGAAGCGACGGAGCTAACTATGGCTACACCTTC,CASQRSDGANYGYTF,TRBV6-5,-,-,TRBJ1-2
TGTGCCTGGAGCCCAGGCCCGGGGGAAAAACTGTTTTTT,CAWSPGPGEKLFF,TRBV30,-,-,TRBJ1-4
TGTGCCAGCTCACAGACGACGGGATACGAGCAGTACTTC,CASSQTTGYEQYF,TRBV18,-,-,TRBJ2-7
TGTGCCAGCAGCTCCACCCCTTTGGGCTGGGGGGAGCTGTTTTTT,CASSSTPLGWGELFF,TRBV7-6,-,-,TRBJ2-2
TGTGCCAGCTCACCGGGCGCTAACTATGGCTACACCTTC,CASSPGANYGYTF,TRBV18,-,-,TRBJ1-2
TGTGCCAGCAGTCCCCCCGGGAATCAGGGAGGTGGTCCGAACTATGGCTACACCTTC,CASSPPGNQGGGPNYGYTF,TRBV6-6,-,-,TRBJ1-2
TGCGCCAGCAGCTCAGGGGCCTATACTTCACCCCTCCACTTT,CASSSGAYTSPLHF,TRBV5-1,-,-,TRBJ1-6
TGTGCCAGCACCCTAGCCCCCAGGACCGAGCAGTACTTC,CASTLAPRTEQYF,TRBV3-1/TRBV3-2,-,few,TRBJ2-7
TGTGCCAGCAGTTACAGGAGGGGTTCGAACACTGAAGCTTTCTTT,CASSYRRGSNTEAFF,TRBV6-5,-,-,TRBJ1-1
TGTGCCAGCAGTTACGCTTCGGACAGGGTGGCTCTAAAATTT,CASSYASDRVALKF,TRBV6-2/TRBV6-3,TRBD1,-,TRBJ1-1
TGTGCCTGGACTTCAGGGGGATGGGAGCAGTTCTTC,CAWTSGGWEQFF,TRBV30,TRBD1,-,TRBJ2-1
TGTGCCAGCAGTTTAGTAGGTAGCGGCGAGCAGTACTTC,CASSLVGSGEQYF,TRBV12-3/TRBV12-4,-,-,TRBJ2-7
TGTGCCAGCAGTTACTCCGGGTCCCACACTGAAGCTTTCTTT,CASSYSGSHTEAFF,TRBV6-5,-,-,TRBJ1-1
TGTGCCAGCAGCCAAGAGGTCTTGCCGAGCAGGAACACCATATATTTT,CASSQEVLPSRNTIYF,TRBV4-2,-,few,TRBJ1-3
TGTGCCATCAGTGAACGGGGGTTACAAGAGACCCAGTACTTC,CAISERGLQETQYF,TRBV10-3,-,once,TRBJ2-5
TGTGCCAGCAGTCCCTATGAGACAGGCAATCAGCCCCAGCATTTT,CASSPYETGNQPQHF,TRBV6-2/TRBV6-3,-,-,TRBJ1-5
TGTGCCAGCAGTTACTCGGAGAATTCACCCCTCCACTTT,CASSYSENSPLHF,TRBV6-5,-,-,TRBJ1-6
TGCGCCAGCAGCCCACCGACAGGGGACGGAGAGACCCAGTACTTC,CASSPPTGDGETQYF,TRBV5-1,TRBD1,-,TRBJ2-5
TGTGCCAGCTCACCGGCGCAGGGAACGATCTATGGCTACACCTTC,CASSPAQGTIYGYTF,TRBV18,-,-,TRBJ1-2
TGTGCCAGCAGGGGACAGGGATTGGTAGCTTTCTTT,CASRGQGLVAFF,TRBV25-1,TRBD1,once,TRBJ1-1
TGTGCCAGCAGCCCAGGTAGTGGCTACACCTTC,CASSPGSGYTF,TRBV6-6,-,-,TRBJ1-2
TGTGCCAGCAGCTTACTGGGGAGCTCCTACGAGCAGTACTTC,CASSLLGSSYEQYF,TRBV7-2,-,-,TRBJ2-7